Following are 21 T cell receptor beta chains from one sample sequenced in a study of esophageal squamous cell carcinoma tumors. Amplification combined a P20EA primer and a TCR alpha or TCR beta constant-region primer, then a nested second PCR used CA2 or CB2. Unbiased adaptor ligation RT-PCR amplified the TCR genes, and a polyT18-containing BSL-18E primer primed reverse transcription. One entry per CDR3 protein, called by TCRdb with MiXCR from the 5' RACE reads. The table has about 240 distinct CDR3 sequences, roughly 15% seen once. Sequencing was carried out using tumor tissue. The receptor set was obtained from a man aged 50-79 years with esophageal squamous cell carcinoma.

This clonotype was detected a few times. The chain links TRBV5-1 to TRBJ1-1; perhaps TRBD1 as D (5 bases). Germline lookup yields CDR1 SGHRS and CDR2 YFSETQ. Trimming removed 4 bases from V and 0 bases from J, with 16 bases in between. The CDR3 is 16 amino acids. The CDR3: CASSRASGGMNTEAFF. CDR3 DNA: TGCGCCAGCAGCCGGGCGAGTGGGGGGATGAACACTGAAGCTTTCTTT.

By share, this clonotype counts as large. The V call is TRBV28, the J call TRBJ1-2; 10 bases align to TRBD1. Germline CDR1 is MDHEN and CDR2 is SYDVKM. The CDR3 runs to 19 residues. V lost 0 bases to trimming and J lost 3 bases; unmatched junction nucleotides: 13. As DNA, the CDR3 is TGTGCCAGCAGTTTATGGTGGGAGACAGGGGGCGCGGGGGACTATGGCTACACCTTC. Residues: CASSLWWETGGAGDYGYTF.

By share, this clonotype ranks as large. The rearrangement links TRBV6-1 to TRBJ2-1; 7 bases fit TRBD1. Germline trimming cut 7 bases from V and 7 bases from J; bases unmatched to any gene: 7. The CDR3 runs to 13 residues. Germline V CDR1 and CDR2: MNHNS, SASEGT. CDR3 in amino acids: CASTLQGRNEQFF. In DNA form, the CDR3 reads TGTGCCAGCACCCTACAGGGGCGGAATGAGCAGTTCTTC.

This clonotype appeared a few times. This chain joins TRBV19 and TRBJ2-7; D call uncertain. V was trimmed by 4 bases and J by 3 bases, leaving 10 bases between them. CDR1 and CDR2 from the germline V gene are LNHDA and SQIVND (reference sequence). The CDR3 runs 13 residues. This CDR3 reads CASSKGPFYEQYF. Here the CDR3 DNA reads TGTGCCAGTAGTAAAGGTCCATTCTACGAGCAGTACTTC. Based on the CDR3 plus reference TRBV19 and TRBJ2-7, the full variable domain is DGGITQSPKYLFRKEGQNVTLSCEQNLNHDAMYWYRQDPGQGLRLIYYSQIVNDFQKGDIAEGYSVSREKKESFPLTVTSAQKNPTAFYLCASSKGPFYEQYFGPGTRLTVT.

This clonotype was picked up a small number of times. V gene TRBV23-1 combines with J gene TRBJ2-7; 10 bases align to TRBD2. TRBV23-1 is flagged as an ORF with uncertain function. The V segment lost 2 bases and the J segment 1 base; nucleotides outside the gene matches: 14. The CDR3 runs to 19 residues. The CDR3 loop reads CASSQMQATSGNYSYEQYF. Written as DNA, the CDR3 is TGCGCCAGCAGTCAAATGCAGGCTACTAGCGGGAACTATTCCTACGAGCAGTACTTC.

This clonotype was counted between two and nine times. The chain recombines TRBV20-1 with TRBJ1-5, with D perhaps matching TRBD1 (5 bases). V was shortened by 6 bases and J by 2 bases, with 8 bases between the two germline ends. There are 12 residues in the CDR3. Looked up from germline, CDR1 is DFQATT and CDR2 is SNEGSKA (reference sequence). The CDR3 sequence: CSAQGGNQPQHF. In DNA, the CDR3 is TGCAGTGCCCAGGGTGGCAATCAGCCCCAGCATTTT.

This clonotype is classed as large. The gene calls are TRBV27 and TRBJ2-2; no firm D call. CDR1 and CDR2 (germline): MNHEY, SMNVEV (reference sequence). Deletions cut 4 bases from V and 7 bases from J, with 7 bases between. This CDR3 region has 12 residues. The CDR3 reads CASSWVDGELFF. CDR3 DNA: TGTGCCAGCAGTTGGGTAGACGGGGAGCTGTTTTTT.

This clonotype is deemed medium-sized. The J gene is TRBJ1-5, the V gene TRBV5-6; D may be TRBD1 (5 bases). Trimming shortened V by 1 base and J by 0 bases, and 8 bases separated the two germline ends. This CDR3 contains 15 residues. Germline CDR1 SGHDT, CDR2 YYEEEE. DNA for the CDR3: TGTGCCAGCAGCTTGAGGGGCCATAGCAATCAGCCCCAGCATTTT. As protein: CASSLRGHSNQPQHF.

Comments on this clonotype: The junction shows a germline mismatch at one end, possibly a read error. This chain joins TRBV19 and TRBJ2-3; unclear D gene. The CDR3 totals 13 residues. Germline V gene sequence: CDR1 LNHDA, CDR2 SQIVND (reference sequence). The CDR3 region has the DNA TGTGCCAATAGTGACGGGAGCACAGATACGCAGTATTTT. This gives the protein CANSDGSTDTQYF.

This clonotype is termed large. The chain is built from TRBV20-1 and TRBJ2-2, with 8 nucleotides matching TRBD1. V lost 3 bases to trimming and J lost 5 bases; unmatched junction nucleotides: 5. Germline V gene data show CDR1 as DFQATT and CDR2 as SNEGSKA (reference sequence). The CDR3 length is 14 residues. The CDR3 spells CSARTQGATGELFF. Here the CDR3 DNA reads TGCAGTGCTAGGACCCAGGGGGCGACCGGGGAGCTGTTTTTT.

In regard to this clonotype: Since a much larger clone is just one base distant, this may be a read error. This rearrangement joins TRBV5-6 to TRBJ1-6; 8 nucleotides agree with TRBD1. Losses at the gene ends were 4 bases for V and 11 bases for J; bases not matched to a gene: 14. The CDR3 has 16 amino acids. From germline, CDR1 is SGHDT and CDR2 YYEEEE. The CDR3 DNA follows: TGTGCCAGCAGCCCACAGACAGGGGAAGGAAACACACCCCTCCACTTT. This encodes CASSPQTGEGNTPLHF.

This chain uses TRBV24-1 with TRBJ2-5; no clear D. CDR1 is KGHDR and CDR2 is SFDVKD in the germline V gene. Trimming took 12 bases from V and 2 from J, leaving 12 bases between them. The CDR3 has 12 residues. In DNA form, the CDR3 reads TGTGCCTCGGTGGCAGATCAAGAGACCCAGTACTTC. Amino acids: CASVADQETQYF.

As for this clonotype: With a much larger clone just one base away, this may be a read error. The chain recombines TRBV5-1 with TRBJ2-7; D may be TRBD2 (6 bases). The CDR3 spans 13 residues. CDR1 and CDR2 from the germline V gene are SGHRS and YFSETQ. CDR3 sequence reads: CTSNQAGLGEQYF. Here the CDR3 DNA reads TGCACCAGCAATCAAGCGGGCTTGGGAGAGCAGTACTTC.

This clonotype is large in the sample. The chain is built from TRBV6-5 and TRBJ2-5; no clear D gene. The length of the CDR3 is 14 residues. Germline CDR1 is MNHEY and CDR2 is SVGAGI. The ends were cut back, 2 bases at V and 7 bases at J, with 14 bases in the middle. CDR3 amino acids: CASSYTGELGTQYF. In DNA form, the CDR3 reads TGTGCCAGCAGTTACACTGGCGAGTTGGGGACCCAGTACTTC.

This clonotype is labeled large (0.1 to 1%). The chain recombines TRBV20-1 with TRBJ2-7; TRBD2 matches 7 bases. Germline V gene sequence: CDR1 DFQATT, CDR2 SNEGSKA (reference sequence). This CDR3 has 13 residues. V lost 6 bases and J lost 3; bases outside the gene matches: 8. The CDR3 spells CSANGGNHYEQYF. The CDR3 DNA is TGCAGTGCGAACGGGGGGAACCACTACGAGCAGTACTTC.

By share, this clonotype counts as large. The chain has TRBV5-1 and TRBJ1-5; no clear D. Germline CDR1 and CDR2: SGHRS and YFSETQ. The CDR3 has 15 residues. Trimming removed 0 bases from V and 1 base from J, with 8 bases in between. In nucleotides, the CDR3 is TGCGCCAGCAGCTTGGCAGGAATAAGCAATCAGCCCCAGCATTTT. Its translation: CASSLAGISNQPQHF.

Within the sample, this clonotype is large (0.1 to 1%). This chain connects TRBV11-2 to TRBJ1-1, with 8 bases fitting TRBD1. Germline V gives CDR1 SGHAT, CDR2 FQNNGV. The trim removed 5 bases at V and 10 bases at J, leaving 12 bases unmatched. The CDR3 is 14 amino acids. The CDR3: CASSRIQGAWVAFF. Written as DNA, the CDR3 is TGTGCCAGCAGCAGAATTCAGGGGGCGTGGGTAGCTTTCTTT.

By sample share, this clonotype is medium-sized. Here the CDR3 reads CASSSGQLLAKNIQYF. CDR3 DNA sequence: TGTGCCAGCAGCTCGGGACAACTCCTAGCCAAAAACATTCAGTACTTC. V usage is TRBV7-9 and J usage is TRBJ2-4; TRBD1 might be the D (6 bases). V was cut by 4 bases and J by 0 bases, with 13 bases left in between. This CDR3 has 16 amino acids. Germline assignment: CDR1 SEHNR and CDR2 FQNEAQ (reference sequence).

Note on this clonotype: This may be a read error, as it is one base from a much larger clone. The gene calls are TRBV10-3 and TRBJ1-5; a weak D match, TRBD1 (6 bases). In germline, CDR1 is ENHRY, CDR2 SYGVKD. The CDR3 loop spans 14 amino acids. V was cut by 10 bases and J by 0 bases, with 13 bases left in between. CDR3 sequence: CASGSGDSNQPQHF. Here the CDR3 DNA reads TGTGCCAGCGGGTCAGGGGATAGCAATCAGCCCCAGCATTTT.

A word on this clonotype: A much larger clone differs by one base, so this may be a read error. The chain carries TRBV7-2 and TRBJ2-1, with no clear D. CDR1 is SGHTA and CDR2 is FQGNSA in the germline V gene. This CDR3 contains 14 residues. The V end lost 0 bases, the J end lost 7 bases, and 10 bases lay between the germline ends. The CDR3 coding sequence is TGTGCCAGCAGCTTAGCCACGGGCGCAAATGAGCAGTTCTTC. Protein sequence: CASSLATGANEQFF.

The V call is TRBV7-8, the J call TRBJ1-4; D perhaps matches TRBD1 (5 bases). This CDR3 is 12 amino acids long. Trimming removed 0 bases from V and 15 bases from J, with 11 bases in between. The germline gives CDR1 SGHVS, CDR2 FQNEAQ. The CDR3 bases are TGTGCCAGCAGCTTAGCGCAGGGAATGGTGTTTTTT. Residues: CASSLAQGMVFF.